The 32 T cell receptor beta chains below were found in one sample sequenced in a study of T cell responses to AZD1222 COVID-19 vaccine. TCRdb keeps only in-frame clones here, not all; method: immunoSEQ multiplex PCR. The data contain some 280,000 clones, approximately 94% of them singletons. The sample consisted of peripheral blood, taken 28 days after the second AZD1222 dose. The receptors were sampled from an adult who received the AZD1222 COVID-19 vaccine.

CDR3 nucleotide sequence: TGTGCCAGCAGCTTGGGGGGGTTAGAGACCCAGTACTTC. The encoded protein is CASSLGGLETQYF. The V and J genes are TRBV5-6 and TRBJ2-5; either TRBD1 or TRBD2 may fit D (5 bases each). There are 13 residues in the CDR3. Germline V lookup: CDR1 SGHDT, CDR2 YYEEEE. With 0 bases removed from V and 4 bases from J, the gap between germline ends came to 7 bases.

The chain links TRBV5-5 to TRBJ2-7, with 7 bases that match TRBD1. CDR1 is SGHKS, CDR2 YYEKEE, per germline (reference sequence). The CDR3 runs to 14 residues. J lost 3 bases, V lost 4 bases, and 7 bases had no gene match. The chain's CDR3 is CASSPTGVNYEQYF. CDR3 bases: TGTGCCAGCAGCCCTACAGGGGTCAACTACGAGCAGTACTTC.

The CDR3 DNA reads TGTGCCATCAGTGAGCCGACCGTGACGGATGGCTACACCTTC. Its protein is CAISEPTVTDGYTF. V and J are TRBV10-3 and TRBJ1-2; D not certain. Per germline, CDR1 ENHRY and CDR2 SYGVKD. CDR3 size: 14 residues. The V gene lost 2 bases and the J gene lost 6 bases, with 13 bases spanning the gap.

The rearrangement links TRBV6-5 to TRBJ2-7; TRBD2 might be the D (5 bases). Germline V gene lookup returns CDR1 MNHEY and CDR2 SVGAGI. The CDR3 has 14 residues. Trimming took off 6 bases at V and 3 bases at J, with 15 bases between the two ends. Here the CDR3 reads CASSSRLRGYEQYF. The CDR3 DNA follows: TGTGCCAGCAGCAGCCGGCTTCGGGGCTACGAGCAGTACTTC.

This clone was seen once. The chain recombines TRBV18 with TRBJ2-7, with D perhaps matching TRBD2 (5 bases). Between the trimmed V and J ends, which lost 1 base and 5 bases, there was a span of 9 bases. The CDR3 has 13 residues. Looked up from germline, CDR1 is KGHSH and CDR2 is LQKENI. The CDR3 DNA follows: TGTGCCAGCTCACCACTCGGGGTCCACGAGCAGTACTTC. Encoded protein: CASSPLGVHEQYF. Drawing the rest from reference TRBV18 and TRBJ2-7, the complete variable domain is NAGVMQNPRHLVRRRGQEARLRCSPMKGHSHVYWYRQLPEEGLKFMVYLQKENIIDESGMPKERFSAEFPKEGPSILRIQQVVRGDSAAYFCASSPLGVHEQYFGPGTRLTVT.

The chain recombines TRBV9 with TRBJ1-5; possibly TRBD1 for D (6 bases). CDR1 and CDR2 from the germline V gene are SGDLS and YYNGEE. Trimming left V 2 bases short and J 2 bases short, with 11 bases between. The CDR3 consists of 15 residues. In DNA, the CDR3 is TGTGCCAGCAGCGTGGGGGGGGCGGGCAATCAGCCCCAGCATTTT. Translated: CASSVGGAGNQPQHF. Combining the CDR3 with reference TRBV9 and TRBJ1-5 gives the whole variable domain DSGVTQTPKHLITATGQRVTLRCSPRSGDLSVYWYQQSLDQGLQFLIQYYNGEERAKGNILERFSAQQFPDLHSELNLSSLELGDSALYFCASSVGGAGNQPQHFGDGTRLSIL.

The rearrangement joins TRBV5-1 to TRBJ2-1; TRBD2 matches 11 bases. The CDR3 covers 16 residues. Losses at the gene ends were 0 bases for V and 2 bases for J; bases not matched to a gene: 1. Germline CDR1 is SGHRS and CDR2 is YFSETQ. In DNA, the CDR3 is TGCGCCAGCAGCTTGGCACTAGCGGGAGCCTACAATGAGCAGTTCTTC. As protein: CASSLALAGAYNEQFF.

The chain links TRBV11-2 to TRBJ2-1, with D perhaps given as TRBD1 or TRBD2 (6 bases each). The V end lost 5 bases, the J end lost 5 bases, and 22 bases lay between the germline ends. Germline loops: CDR1 SGHAT, CDR2 FQNNGV. This CDR3 is 17 amino acids long. CDR3 in DNA: TGTGCCAGCAGCAGTAGGAGGGGGGACTTCGGCCACAATGAGCAGTTCTTC. Protein: CASSSRRGDFGHNEQFF.

The chain carries TRBV7-9 and TRBJ1-1; tentatively, D is TRBD1 (5 bases). The germline gives CDR1 SEHNR, CDR2 FQNEAQ (reference sequence). The V gene lost 5 bases and the J gene lost 5 bases, with 12 bases spanning the gap. This CDR3 is built from 13 residues. CDR3 DNA: TGTGCCAGCAGCGAAGAGGGGAGAACTGAAGCTTTCTTT. Protein sequence: CASSEEGRTEAFF.

This clone was seen just once. The rearrangement joins TRBV9 to TRBJ2-7; D possibly uses TRBD1 or TRBD2 (5 bases each). The germline V and J ends were trimmed by 4 bases and 3 bases, with 20 bases remaining between them. The CDR3 contains 16 residues. Germline V gene sequence: CDR1 SGDLS, CDR2 YYNGEE. CDR3 amino acids: CASSPGRTSTLYEQYF. The CDR3 nucleotides read TGTGCCAGCAGCCCGGGGCGGACGTCTACCCTCTACGAGCAGTACTTC.

The V call is TRBV20-1, the J call TRBJ2-7; D gene uncertain. The CDR3 extends over 11 amino acids. Germline values: CDR1 DFQATT, CDR2 SNEGSKA (reference sequence). The CDR3 nucleotides are TGCGGGGTAAAGGAGCCCTACGAGCAGTACTTC. Translating it yields CGVKEPYEQYF.

The chain recombines TRBV19 with TRBJ1-5; D is unclear. The V and J ends lost 4 bases and 6 bases respectively, with 10 bases between them. The germline V gene has CDR1 LNHDA and CDR2 SQIVND (reference sequence). The CDR3 consists of 13 residues. CDR3 nucleotide sequence: TGTGCCAGTAGTAGGGAGCGGTTTCAGCCCCAGCATTTT. Its protein is CASSRERFQPQHF.

V usage is TRBV6-4 and J usage is TRBJ2-2, with D hard to call. CDR3 length: 12 residues. Germline values: CDR1 MRHNA, CDR2 SNTAGT. Trimming took 4 bases from V and 0 from J, leaving 0 bases between them. In DNA, the CDR3 is TGTGCCAGCAGTGCGAACACCGGGGAGCTGTTTTTT. This sequence encodes CASSANTGELFF.

The V gene is TRBV15, the J gene TRBJ1-4; no clear D. Germline V gene sequence: CDR1 LNHNV, CDR2 YYDKDF (reference sequence). V was cut by 0 bases and J by 0 bases, with 11 bases left in between. CDR3 length: 17 residues. The CDR3 region has the DNA TGTGCCACCAGCAGAGAGCACCCGTCAGCAACTAATGAAAAACTGTTTTTT. This encodes CATSREHPSATNEKLFF.

This clone appeared once. This rearrangement joins TRBV6-2 or TRBV6-3 to TRBJ2-7; the D gene is possibly TRBD1 (5 bases). The CDR3 has 17 amino acids. The germline gives CDR1 MNHEY, CDR2 SVGEGT. Trimming took off 4 bases at V and 6 bases at J, with 25 bases between the two ends. This CDR3 reads CASSFGRANRFLGEQYF. DNA for the CDR3: TGTGCCAGCAGTTTCGGCAGGGCCAACCGCTTTTTAGGCGAGCAGTACTTC.

DNA for the CDR3: TGTGCCAGCAGCGGCGGGACTTTTCCTTCAGCGGGATCCTACGAGCAGTACTTC. Translation gives CASSGGTFPSAGSYEQYF. V is TRBV11-2 and J is TRBJ2-7; TRBD2 aligns across 7 bases. This CDR3 has 18 residues. The junction had 17 bases not matched to a gene; V was cut back by 5 bases and J by 1 base. The germline V gene encodes CDR1 SGHAT and CDR2 FQNNGV.

CDR3 bases: TGTGCCAGGACAGGGGGCGACTATGGCTACACCTTC. Its translation: CARTGGDYGYTF. J is TRBJ1-2 and V is TRBV27, with 10 bases lining up with TRBD1. The germline gives CDR1 MNHEY, CDR2 SMNVEV (reference sequence). The ends lost 9 bases at V and 3 bases at J; junction bases unmatched: 1. The CDR3 spans 12 residues.

Notes on this clone: The same CDR3 also results from other DNA sequences found in this sample. The V and J genes are TRBV7-9 and TRBJ1-1; 7 bases match TRBD1. CDR1 SEHNR and CDR2 FQNEAQ come from the germline V gene (reference sequence). The length of the CDR3 is 13 residues. V lost 4 bases, J lost 4 bases, and 3 bases stayed unmatched. The CDR3 sequence is CASSSQGGTEAFF. CDR3 bases: TGTGCCAGCAGCTCGCAGGGGGGCACTGAAGCTTTCTTT.

This chain uses TRBV13 with TRBJ2-7; 8 nucleotides align to TRBD1. Germline trimming cut 5 bases from V and 2 bases from J; bases unmatched to any gene: 8. CDR3 length equals 15 residues. The V gene's germline CDR1 is PRHDT and CDR2 FYEKMQ (reference sequence). Written as DNA, the CDR3 is TGTGCCAGCAGCCCGCCTCCGACAGGGGCCTACGAGCAGTACTTC. Translating it yields CASSPPPTGAYEQYF. The complete variable domain, with remaining parts taken from reference TRBV13 and TRBJ2-7, reads AAGVIQSPRHLIKEKRETATLKCYPIPRHDTVYWYQQGPGQDPQFLISFYEKMQSDKGSIPDRFSAQQFSDYHSELNMSSLELGDSALYFCASSPPPTGAYEQYFGPGTRLTVT.

This clone appeared a single time. The chain recombines TRBV6-5 with TRBJ1-2; D is unresolved. Trimming stripped 6 bases from V and 4 bases from J, with 12 bases between. This CDR3 region has 13 residues. The germline CDR1 and CDR2 sequences are MNHEY and SVGAGI. The CDR3 is CASSLGSGYGYTF. The CDR3 nucleotides are TGTGCCAGCAGCCTAGGATCAGGCTATGGCTACACCTTC.

The rearrangement links TRBV20-1 to TRBJ1-5; no clear D gene. CDR1 DFQATT and CDR2 SNEGSKA come from the germline V gene (reference sequence). Deletions cut 3 bases from V and 1 base from J, with 10 bases between. The CDR3 has 14 amino acids. This chain's CDR3 is CSASGEKSNQPQHF. The CDR3 DNA reads TGCAGTGCTAGTGGGGAAAAGAGCAATCAGCCCCAGCATTTT.

To note about this clone: One end of the junction does not line up with germline, which may come from a read error. J is TRBJ2-1 and V is TRBV4-3, with 12 bases fitting TRBD2. This CDR3 has 16 amino acids. The germline V gene encodes CDR1 LGHNA and CDR2 YSLEER. CDR3 sequence: CASSQDPRGLAGGLIF. CDR3 bases: TGCGCCAGCAGCCAAGACCCTAGGGGGCTAGCGGGAGGGTTAATCTTC.

This chain connects TRBV13 to TRBJ2-3; D is ambiguous. This CDR3 contains 12 residues. CDR1 is PRHDT, CDR2 FYEKMQ, per germline (reference sequence). V lost 5 bases and J lost 2, with 5 bases in between. CDR3 DNA sequence: TGTGCCAGCAGCCTATACACAGATACGCAGTATTTT. Translated: CASSLYTDTQYF.

The chain joins TRBV29-1 to TRBJ2-7; TRBD2 matches at 8 bases. Germline CDR1 SQVTM, CDR2 ANQGSEA. V lost 6 bases, J lost 6 bases, and 10 bases stayed unmatched. This CDR3 has 13 residues. CDR3 in DNA: TGCAGCGTAACGACTAGACGGGAGGGCGAGCAGTACTTC. It translates to CSVTTRREGEQYF.

This chain connects TRBV4-1 to TRBJ1-2, with 7 bases fitting TRBD1. Germline values: CDR1 MGHRA, CDR2 YSYEKL. The ends lost 0 bases at V and 4 bases at J; junction bases unmatched: 5. The CDR3 sequence is 15 residues long. The CDR3 is CASSQDRNRGYGYTF. The CDR3, as DNA: TGCGCCAGCAGCCAAGATAGAAACAGGGGCTATGGCTACACCTTC.

This clone was detected once. This chain joins TRBV18 and TRBJ1-1, with D tentatively TRBD1 (5 bases). V was cut by 2 bases and J by 2 bases, with 9 bases left in between. Germline V gene lookup returns CDR1 KGHSH and CDR2 LQKENI. The CDR3 length is 14 residues. The DNA for the CDR3 is TGTGCCAGCTCACCAGCACAGGCAAACACTGAAGCTTTCTTT. Its protein product is CASSPAQANTEAFF.

The rearrangement uses TRBV9 and TRBJ1-1; D may be TRBD1 (6 bases). The germline CDR1 and CDR2 sequences are SGDLS and YYNGEE. Trimming removed 3 bases from V and 1 base from J, with 19 bases in between. There are 17 residues in the CDR3. CDR3 protein: CASSGGQPGRRNTEAFF. In DNA form, the CDR3 reads TGTGCCAGCAGCGGCGGACAGCCGGGTCGGAGGAACACTGAAGCTTTCTTT.

The chain is built from TRBV3-1 (or the pseudogene TRBV3-2) and TRBJ1-6; possible D gene TRBD1, 5 bases. This CDR3 comprises 13 residues. Trimming cost V 4 bases and J 5 bases, with 6 bases left between them. From germline, CDR1 is LGHDT and CDR2 YNNKEL (reference sequence). In DNA form, the CDR3 reads TGTGCCAGCAGCCTACAGGATAATTCACCCCTCCACTTT. Amino acids: CASSLQDNSPLHF.

The chain is built from TRBV27 and TRBJ2-3; D is uncertain. Looked up from germline, CDR1 is MNHEY and CDR2 is SMNVEV (reference sequence). The CDR3 spans 13 residues. The V and J ends lost 2 bases and 6 bases respectively, with 9 bases between them. In nucleotides, the CDR3 is TGTGCCAGCAGTTTAACACGAACTGATACGCAGTATTTT. It specifies CASSLTRTDTQYF.

The rearrangement joins TRBV29-1 to TRBJ2-1; 7 bases match TRBD2. CDR3 size: 14 residues. V lost 4 bases and J lost 5; bases outside the gene matches: 8. Germline V gene data show CDR1 as SQVTM and CDR2 as ANQGSEA. CDR3 nucleotide sequence: TGCAGCGTTGTTTGGCTAGCGGTAGACAATGAGCAGTTCTTC. It is translated as CSVVWLAVDNEQFF.

V and J are TRBV5-6 and TRBJ2-7; D call uncertain. CDR3 size: 11 residues. V gave up 2 bases and J gave up 5 bases, with 5 bases separating them. Germline loops: CDR1 SGHDT, CDR2 YYEEEE. CDR3 loop: CASSFWHEQYF. The DNA for the CDR3 is TGTGCCAGCAGCTTTTGGCACGAGCAGTACTTC.

The rearrangement uses TRBV15 and TRBJ1-5, with D tentatively TRBD1 (5 bases). Trimming took off 3 bases at V and 4 bases at J, with 16 bases between the two ends. The germline V gene encodes CDR1 LNHNV and CDR2 YYDKDF (reference sequence). The CDR3 spans 16 residues. DNA for the CDR3: TGTGCCACCAGCAGGGAGGGAAGGGGTCGGAATCAGCCCCAGCATTTT. Translation gives CATSREGRGRNQPQHF.